This entry concerns a single T cell receptor beta chain. The data were obtained in a study of cytomegalovirus exposure and HLA in healthy donors. PCR employed 60 Vbeta and 13 Jbeta primers. The assay was immunoSEQ multiplex PCR, and TCRdb's table has in-frame clones only and misses some. The table lists about 54,000 clones. The ends lost 2 bases at V and 5 bases at J; junction bases unmatched: 9. Per the germline V gene, CDR1 is MNHNY and CDR2 is SVGAGI (reference sequence). The CDR3 is 16 residues long. The chain carries TRBV6-6 and TRBJ2-5, with 9 positions matching TRBD1. Sequenced material: PBMCs. The receptor was derived from a woman aged 40-49 years in good health and CMV-seronegative. Here the CDR3 reads CASSYGFRDRAETQYF. The DNA of the CDR3 is TGTGCCAGCAGTTACGGATTCCGGGACAGGGCGGAGACCCAGTACTTC.